The rows below give T cell receptor beta chains drawn from one sample of a study of identical twins. MiXCR, run by TCRdb on the 5' RACE reads, gives a single entry per CDR3 protein. The data show about 530,000 distinct CDR3 sequences, roughly 15% seen once. The same specimen was also included in a second study, on yellow fever vaccine responses in identical twins.

The sequenced sample was CD4+ T cells sorted from blood. All receptors come from a woman between 18 and 29 years old in good health. Each CDR3 is given with its conserved first and last residue. D genes are given only for firm matches. The size of a clone is reported for some rows only, either as once, few or many, or as a class for expanded clones.

d_call,v_call,j_call,clone_size,cdr3_length,cdr3_aa,cdr3_nt
-,TRBV2,TRBJ2-1,-,13,CASSEVGFGEQFF,TGTGCCAGCAGTGAGGTGGGATTTGGTGAGCAGTTCTTC
-,TRBV20-1,TRBJ2-7,few,14,CSARGPESSYEQYF,TGCAGTGCTAGGGGGCCCGAGAGCTCCTACGAGCAGTACTTC
TRBD1,TRBV28,TRBJ2-4,few,15,CASSPTGGAKNIQYF,TGTGCCAGCAGCCCGACAGGGGGGGCCAAAAACATTCAGTACTTC
-,TRBV12-3/TRBV12-4,TRBJ2-2,many,12,CASSPFSGELFF,TGTGCCAGCAGCCCCTTTTCCGGGGAGCTGTTTTTT
TRBD1,TRBV5-4,TRBJ1-2,few,14,CASSTDRGAYGYTF,TGTGCCAGCAGCACTGACAGGGGCGCCTATGGCTACACCTTC
-,TRBV10-3,TRBJ1-5,-,13,CAVRGDQYQPQHF,TGTGCCGTCAGGGGCGACCAGTATCAGCCCCAGCATTTT
-,TRBV12-3/TRBV12-4,TRBJ2-2,-,16,CASSPPLWGNTGELFF,TGTGCCAGCAGTCCCCCCCTCTGGGGGAACACCGGGGAGCTGTTTTTT
TRBD1,TRBV7-9,TRBJ2-7,-,14,CASSWGQGSTEQYF,TGTGCCAGCAGCTGGGGACAGGGCTCAACCGAGCAGTACTTC
TRBD2,TRBV12-3/TRBV12-4,TRBJ2-7,few,14,CASSLSGGLYEQYF,TGTGCCAGCAGTTTAAGCGGGGGCCTTTACGAGCAGTACTTC
TRBD2,TRBV6-5,TRBJ2-3,few,14,CASRYSGGADTQYF,TGTGCCAGCAGATATAGCGGGGGGGCAGATACGCAGTATTTT
TRBD2,TRBV27,TRBJ2-1,-,16,CASSSWGGEGNNEQFF,TGTGCCAGCAGCTCCTGGGGGGGGGAGGGGAACAATGAGCAGTTCTTC
-,TRBV4-1,TRBJ2-7,-,20,CASSQDRAKMGGRSSYEQYF,TGCGCCAGCAGCCAAGATCGGGCTAAGATGGGCGGAAGAAGCTCCTACGAGCAGTACTTC
-,TRBV11-3,TRBJ2-7,-,15,CASSLSRDRNYEQYF,TGTGCCAGCAGCCTTTCCCGGGACCGTAACTACGAGCAGTACTTC
TRBD1,TRBV2,TRBJ2-7,few,12,CASSLGQAEQYF,TGTGCCAGCAGCCTCGGACAGGCCGAGCAGTACTTC
-,TRBV12-3/TRBV12-4,TRBJ1-5,few,16,CASSLASSGRNQPQHF,TGTGCCAGCAGTTTAGCGAGTTCAGGGCGCAATCAGCCCCAGCATTTT
TRBD2,TRBV12-5,TRBJ2-1,-,16,CASGLVLGREYNEQFF,TGTGCTAGTGGTTTGGTACTCGGGAGGGAGTACAATGAGCAGTTCTTC
-,TRBV7-9,TRBJ2-2,few,16,CASSLSVALSPGELFF,TGTGCCAGCAGCTTGTCGGTGGCCCTTAGTCCCGGGGAGCTGTTTTTT
-,TRBV5-5,TRBJ2-5,-,16,CASSALAPLGKETQYF,TGTGCCAGCAGCGCCCTCGCGCCCCTAGGAAAAGAGACCCAGTACTTC
TRBD1,TRBV20-1,TRBJ2-5,few,13,CSATTGGRETQYF,TGCAGTGCTACCACAGGGGGCCGGGAGACCCAGTACTTC
-,TRBV29-1,TRBJ2-1,few,13,CSSLLGAGWEQFF,TGCAGCAGTTTGCTGGGGGCAGGTTGGGAGCAGTTCTTC
TRBD1,TRBV2,TRBJ2-3,-,14,CASRKGQNTDTQYF,TGTGCCAGCAGAAAGGGACAGAACACAGATACGCAGTATTTT
TRBD2,TRBV10-2,TRBJ2-2,-,15,CAIRLAGGDTGELFF,TGCGCCATCAGACTAGCGGGGGGGGACACCGGGGAGCTGTTTTTT
-,TRBV29-1,TRBJ2-7,few,12,CSVIGMSYEQYF,TGCAGCGTCATCGGGATGTCCTACGAGCAGTACTTC
TRBD1,TRBV6-1,TRBJ2-5,once,14,CASTRDRGRETQYF,TGTGCCAGCACCCGGGACAGGGGTAGAGAGACCCAGTACTTC
TRBD1,TRBV3-1,TRBJ2-6,few,18,CASSPIPGQGNRANVLTF,TGTGCCAGCAGCCCTATCCCCGGACAGGGGAATAGGGCCAACGTCCTGACTTTC
TRBD2,TRBV14,TRBJ2-1,few,14,CASSQLAGVNEQFF,TGTGCCAGCAGCCAACTAGCGGGAGTGAATGAGCAGTTCTTC
-,TRBV20-1,TRBJ1-5,few,13,CSANTGDNQPQHF,TGCAGTGCTAATACAGGTGACAATCAGCCCCAGCATTTT
TRBD1,TRBV5-1,TRBJ1-1,few,14,CASSPDRAYTEAFF,TGCGCCAGCAGCCCGGACAGGGCGTACACTGAAGCTTTCTTT
TRBD1,TRBV2,TRBJ2-3,-,15,CASRQGTGSTDTQYF,TGTGCCAGCAGACAAGGGACAGGGAGCACAGATACGCAGTATTTT
TRBD2,TRBV24-1,TRBJ2-1,-,16,CATSVLTSGNYNEQFF,TGTGCCACCAGTGTTTTAACTAGCGGCAACTACAATGAGCAGTTCTTC
-,TRBV28,TRBJ2-7,-,12,CASRGRVYEQYF,TGTGCCAGCAGGGGCAGGGTCTACGAGCAGTACTTC
-,TRBV7-9,TRBJ2-3,-,17,CATPRRTQTAGADTQYF,TGTGCCACCCCGCGCCGCACCCAGACAGCCGGAGCAGATACGCAGTATTTT
TRBD1,TRBV6-5,TRBJ2-5,few,15,CASSYWDRGWETQYF,TGTGCCAGCAGTTACTGGGACAGGGGTTGGGAGACCCAGTACTTC
-,TRBV3-1,TRBJ2-6,-,18,CASSPAPGQLPGANVLTF,TGTGCCAGCAGCCCGGCCCCGGGACAATTGCCTGGGGCCAACGTCCTGACTTTC
TRBD2,TRBV15,TRBJ2-1,few,21,CATSPWTTSGSPPSSYNEQFF,TGTGCCACCAGCCCTTGGACAACTAGCGGGAGTCCACCGAGCTCCTACAATGAGCAGTTCTTC
TRBD2,TRBV12-3/TRBV12-4,TRBJ2-1,few,17,CASRGAVLAGGPEEQFF,TGTGCCAGCAGGGGGGCGGTACTAGCGGGAGGGCCGGAGGAGCAGTTCTTC
-,TRBV21-1,TRBJ2-1,-,11,CATPVRVEQFF,TGTGCCACCCCCGTCCGGGTTGAGCAGTTCTTC
-,TRBV24-1,TRBJ2-3,few,14,CATSAAGSIDTQYF,TGTGCCACCAGTGCGGCAGGGAGTATAGATACGCAGTATTTT
-,TRBV7-2,TRBJ2-7,-,16,CASSLVSAGASYEQYF,TGTGCCAGCAGCTTAGTCTCGGCAGGGGCCTCCTACGAGCAGTACTTC
TRBD1,TRBV5-1,TRBJ2-3,-,15,CASSRDKQGADTQYF,TGCGCCAGCAGCCGGGATAAACAGGGGGCAGATACGCAGTATTTT
-,TRBV5-1,TRBJ2-3,-,12,CASGPNTDTQYF,TGCGCCAGCGGGCCAAACACAGATACGCAGTATTTT
TRBD2,TRBV29-1,TRBJ2-2,many,16,CSVGGSSGRASGELFF,TGCAGCGTCGGCGGTTCTAGCGGGAGGGCCAGCGGGGAGCTGTTTTTT
TRBD2,TRBV4-1,TRBJ2-2,many,17,CASSQVWLAGGAGELFF,TGCGCCAGCAGCCAAGTTTGGCTAGCGGGAGGTGCCGGGGAGCTGTTTTTT
-,TRBV12-3/TRBV12-4,TRBJ2-3,-,16,CASSPQDLRVGYTQYF,TGTGCCAGCAGTCCGCAAGACCTCAGAGTGGGATATACGCAGTATTTT
-,TRBV20-1,TRBJ2-1,-,14,CSASGGIGYNEQFF,TGCAGTGCTAGTGGAGGGATAGGTTACAATGAGCAGTTCTTC
TRBD2,TRBV11-2,TRBJ2-3,few,16,CASSSWTSGSTDTQYF,TGTGCCAGCAGCTCCTGGACTAGCGGCAGCACAGATACGCAGTATTTT
-,TRBV7-2,TRBJ2-1,-,15,CASSPRLGFYNEQFF,TGTGCCAGCAGCCCACGACTAGGGTTTTACAATGAGCAGTTCTTC
-,TRBV12-3/TRBV12-4,TRBJ1-2,few,13,CASSPGDLIGYTF,TGTGCCAGCAGTCCAGGGGACCTAATCGGCTACACCTTC
TRBD1,TRBV28,TRBJ1-2,-,16,CASTPGDRVANYGYTF,TGTGCCAGCACCCCGGGGGACAGGGTAGCTAACTATGGCTACACCTTC
TRBD2,TRBV20-1,TRBJ2-5,few,14,CSEGSSGGAETQYF,TGCAGTGAAGGGTCTAGCGGGGGGGCTGAGACCCAGTACTTC
TRBD2,TRBV29-1,TRBJ2-1,-,14,CSVAGLAGRHEQFF,TGCAGCGTTGCGGGACTAGCGGGTAGACATGAGCAGTTCTTC
-,TRBV7-2,TRBJ2-1,few,15,CASSLAEISYNEQFF,TGTGCCAGCAGCTTAGCCGAGATATCGTACAATGAGCAGTTCTTC
-,TRBV4-2,TRBJ2-2,-,19,CASSQVAALEEFSTGELFF,TGTGCCAGCAGCCAAGTCGCGGCCTTGGAGGAATTTAGTACCGGGGAGCTGTTTTTT